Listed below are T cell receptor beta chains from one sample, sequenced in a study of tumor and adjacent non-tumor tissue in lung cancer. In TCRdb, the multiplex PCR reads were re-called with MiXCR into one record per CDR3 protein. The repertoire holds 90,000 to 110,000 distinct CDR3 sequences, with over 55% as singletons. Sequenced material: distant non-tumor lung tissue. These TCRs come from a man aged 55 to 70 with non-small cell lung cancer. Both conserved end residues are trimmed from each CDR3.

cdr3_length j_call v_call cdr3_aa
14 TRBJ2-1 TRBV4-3 ASSLKTSGMINEQF
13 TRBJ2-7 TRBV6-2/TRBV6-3 DSSYLDSHSGEQY
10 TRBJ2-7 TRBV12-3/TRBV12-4 ASSGVAYEQY
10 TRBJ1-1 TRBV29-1 GVDIWNTEAF
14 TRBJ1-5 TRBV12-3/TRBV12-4 ASSQGQGVVGQPQH
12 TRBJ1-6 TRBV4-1 ANSTTGNNSPLH
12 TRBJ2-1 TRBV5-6 ASTEGWPINGQF
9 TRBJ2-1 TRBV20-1 SVLEYNEQF
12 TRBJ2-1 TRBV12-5 ASALRMDINEQF
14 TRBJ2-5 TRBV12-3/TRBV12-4 ASSSGVSMREETQY
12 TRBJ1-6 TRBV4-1 ASSPGTASKFLH
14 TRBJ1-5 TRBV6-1 ASGDWGRGGSQPQH
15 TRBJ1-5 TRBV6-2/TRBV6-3 ANTNGGRTLGNQPQQ
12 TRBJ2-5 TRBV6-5 ANRPGPDQETQY
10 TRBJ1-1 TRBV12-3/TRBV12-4 DSSRRNTEPS
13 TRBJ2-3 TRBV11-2 ASSFGTGHTDTQY
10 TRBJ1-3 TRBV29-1 SAEGLGNTTY
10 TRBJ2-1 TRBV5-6 ASSLAYNERF
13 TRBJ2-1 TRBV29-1 SVGKAGWSYNEQF
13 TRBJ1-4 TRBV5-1 ASSFAGNTNEKLF
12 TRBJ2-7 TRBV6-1 ASSELGVSYEQY
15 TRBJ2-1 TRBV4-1 ASSHPSTRISCNEQS
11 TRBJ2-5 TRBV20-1 SACSGDGETQY
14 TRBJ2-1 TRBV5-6 ASSVTNGASFNEQF
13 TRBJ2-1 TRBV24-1 ATSDPLSSYNEQF
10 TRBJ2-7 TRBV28 ASTTPPRGQY
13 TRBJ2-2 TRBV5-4 ASSLDLLNTWELY
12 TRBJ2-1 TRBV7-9 ASSLERWENEQF
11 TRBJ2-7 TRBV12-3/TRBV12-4 ASSLLESYEQY
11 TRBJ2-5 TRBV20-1 SASDRTGETQY
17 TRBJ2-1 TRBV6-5 ASTYNRGVVVVRCHRQF
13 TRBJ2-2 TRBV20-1 SAKERGLDAGELF
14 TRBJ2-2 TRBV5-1 ASSLKLAGVNGELF
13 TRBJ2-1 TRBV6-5 ASSYAGWAYNEQF
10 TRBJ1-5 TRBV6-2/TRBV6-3 ASGQAYQPQH
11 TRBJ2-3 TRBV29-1 SVEGPATDTQY
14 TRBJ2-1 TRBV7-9 ANSSGASEMGNEQF
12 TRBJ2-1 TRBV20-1 SARDLRSNNEQF
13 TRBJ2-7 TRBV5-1 ASSLTSDSSYEQY
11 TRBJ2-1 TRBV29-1 IVFGQGNNEQS
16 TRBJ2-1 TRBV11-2 ASSLPLGVAGYLHEQF
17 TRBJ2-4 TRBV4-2 ASSQVQASGSLTKNIQY
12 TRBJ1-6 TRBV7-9 ASSAVQVNSPLH
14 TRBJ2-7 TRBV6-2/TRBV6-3 ASRGRTSVGFYEQY
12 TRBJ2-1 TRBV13 VSSLERGGNEQF
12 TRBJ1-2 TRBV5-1 ASSPADNRSGYT
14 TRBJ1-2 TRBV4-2 ASSQALDRGHYGYT
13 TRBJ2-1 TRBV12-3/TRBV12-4 ASIARDRGYNEQL
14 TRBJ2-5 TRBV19 ASSLGGVVKQETQY
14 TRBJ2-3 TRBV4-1 ISSQDTGGLVNTQY